This passage covers 2 T cell receptor beta chains from one sample sequenced in a study of PD-1 blockade in mismatch repair-deficient tumors. Data came from immunoSEQ multiplex PCR; TCRdb stores just in-frame clones and leaves some out. The sample has some 120,000 clones, 85% to 90% seen once. Source: peripheral blood, taken 44 weeks after starting pembrolizumab. Receptors originate from an adult with mismatch repair-deficient cancer.

The J gene is TRBJ2-3, the V gene TRBV25-1, with a tentative D call TRBD2 (6 bases). Between the trimmed V and J ends, which lost 6 bases and 0 bases, there was a span of 7 bases. The CDR3 loop spans 13 amino acids. CDR1 is MGHDK, CDR2 SYGVNS, per germline. The CDR3 loop is CASRRGSTDTQYF. As DNA, the CDR3 is TGTGCCAGCAGGCGGGGTAGCACAGATACGCAGTATTTT.

The CDR3 here is CASRWGTLANYGYTF. The DNA for the CDR3 is TGTGCCAGCAGATGGGGGACGTTAGCTAACTATGGCTACACCTTC. This chain connects TRBV2 to TRBJ1-2, with D tentatively TRBD1 (5 bases). Trimming removed 6 bases from V and 0 bases from J, with 14 bases in between. Germline assignment: CDR1 SNHLY and CDR2 FYNNEI. This CDR3 has 15 residues. Variable domain in full (rest from reference TRBV2 and TRBJ1-2): EPEVTQTPSHQVTQMGQEVILRCVPISNHLYFYWYRQILGQKVEFLVSFYNNEISEKSEIFDDQFSVERPDGSNFTLKIRSTKLEDSAMYFCASRWGTLANYGYTFGSGTRLTVV.